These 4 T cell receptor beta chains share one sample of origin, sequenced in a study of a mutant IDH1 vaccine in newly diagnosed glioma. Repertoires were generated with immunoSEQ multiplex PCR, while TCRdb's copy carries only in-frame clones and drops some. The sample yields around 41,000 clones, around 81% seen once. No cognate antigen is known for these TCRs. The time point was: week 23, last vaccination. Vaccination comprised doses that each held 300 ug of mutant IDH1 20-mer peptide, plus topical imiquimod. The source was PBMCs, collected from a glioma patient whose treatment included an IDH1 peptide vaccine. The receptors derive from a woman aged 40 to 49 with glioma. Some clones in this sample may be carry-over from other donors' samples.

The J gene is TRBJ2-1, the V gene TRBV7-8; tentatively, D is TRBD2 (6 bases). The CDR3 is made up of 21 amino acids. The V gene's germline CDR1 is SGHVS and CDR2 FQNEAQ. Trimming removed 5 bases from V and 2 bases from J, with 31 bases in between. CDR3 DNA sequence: TGTGCCAGCAGCCTCCGGAGAGGGAGGCTGGGGACTGCCGACCCCTACAATGAGCAGTTCTTC. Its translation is CASSLRRGRLGTADPYNEQFF.

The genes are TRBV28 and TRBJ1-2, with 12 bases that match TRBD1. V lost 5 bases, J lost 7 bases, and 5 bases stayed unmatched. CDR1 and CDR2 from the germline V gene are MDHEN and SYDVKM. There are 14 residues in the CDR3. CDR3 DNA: TGTGCCAGCAGTCCGGGACAGGGGGCAGGTGGCTACACCTTC. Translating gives CASSPGQGAGGYTF.

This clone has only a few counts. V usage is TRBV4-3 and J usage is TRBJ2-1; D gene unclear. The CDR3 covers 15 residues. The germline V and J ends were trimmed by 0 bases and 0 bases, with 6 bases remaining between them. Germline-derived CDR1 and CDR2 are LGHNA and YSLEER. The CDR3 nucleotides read TGCGCCAGCAGCCAAGACGCAATCTCCTACAATGAGCAGTTCTTC. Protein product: CASSQDAISYNEQFF.

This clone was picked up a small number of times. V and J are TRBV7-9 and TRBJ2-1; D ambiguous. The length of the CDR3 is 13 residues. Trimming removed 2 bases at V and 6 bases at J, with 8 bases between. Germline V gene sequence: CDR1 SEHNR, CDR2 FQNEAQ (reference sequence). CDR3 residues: CASSLIIFNEQFF. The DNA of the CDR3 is TGTGCCAGCAGCTTAATCATATTCAATGAGCAGTTCTTC.